This T cell receptor beta chain was documented in a study of blood T cell repertoires in COVID-19. Overall study context: The United States, Italy and Spain provided the acute and convalescent COVID-19 samples.

Original processing notes: Amplification of reference gene primers was used by the study to estimate nucleated cell counts. Clones were read by immunoSEQ multiplex PCR, and TCRdb kept only the in-frame ones, dropping some. V, J and clone size are those of that table, while D and trimming were read from the DNA. In the table there are about 110,000 clones, roughly 86% of which are singletons. CDR1 and CDR2 from the germline V gene are MNHNS and SASEGT. This CDR3 contains 15 residues. Trimming took 2 bases from V and 3 from J; bases not matched to a gene: 5. Sequenced sample: peripheral blood. The receptor's source is a man aged 35 to 55 with acute or convalescent COVID-19. The chain couples TRBV6-1 to TRBJ1-2; TRBD1 matches at 8 bases. The DNA of the CDR3 is TGTGCCAGCAGTGAACTTCAGGGGGCGGACTATGGCTACACCTTC. As protein: CASSELQGADYGYTF.